The table lists the clone carrying this T cell receptor beta chain with a count of one. The sample is drawn from a study of blood T cell repertoires in COVID-19. Per the original data handling: From reference gene primer amplification, estimates of nucleated cell counts were derived. The protocol was immunoSEQ multiplex PCR, while the TCRdb copy is restricted to in-frame clones and leaves out a portion. V, J and clone size reflect that table, while D and trimming were determined from the DNA. The sample contains approximately 260,000 clones, 85% to 90% of which appear only once. Germline V gene sequence: CDR1 SGHRS, CDR2 YFSETQ. The CDR3 runs to 15 residues. The V and J ends lost 2 bases and 3 bases respectively, with 11 bases between them.

Sequencing was done on a sample of peripheral blood. The chain is built from TRBV5-1 and TRBJ2-2; D might be TRBD1 (5 bases). The TCR comes from a woman in her 40s with acute or convalescent COVID-19. In DNA form, the CDR3 reads TGCGCCAGCAGCTTCCTAGACAGTTACACCGGGGAGCTGTTTTTT. It translates to CASSFLDSYTGELFF.